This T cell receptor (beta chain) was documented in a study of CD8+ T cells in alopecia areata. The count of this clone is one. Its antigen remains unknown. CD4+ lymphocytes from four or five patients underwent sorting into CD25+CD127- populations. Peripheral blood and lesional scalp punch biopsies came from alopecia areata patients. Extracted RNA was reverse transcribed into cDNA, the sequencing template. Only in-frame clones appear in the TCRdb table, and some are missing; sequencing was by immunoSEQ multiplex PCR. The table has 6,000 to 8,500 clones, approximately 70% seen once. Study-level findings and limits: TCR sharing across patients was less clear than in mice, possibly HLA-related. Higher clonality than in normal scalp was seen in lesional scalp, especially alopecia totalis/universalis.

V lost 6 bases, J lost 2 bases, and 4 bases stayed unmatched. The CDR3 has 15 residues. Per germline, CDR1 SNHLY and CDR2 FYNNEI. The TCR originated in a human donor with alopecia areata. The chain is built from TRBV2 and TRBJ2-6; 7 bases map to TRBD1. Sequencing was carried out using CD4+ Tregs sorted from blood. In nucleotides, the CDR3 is TGTGCCAGCAGCCGACAGGGAGCTGGGGCCAACGTCCTGACTTTC. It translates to CASSRQGAGANVLTF. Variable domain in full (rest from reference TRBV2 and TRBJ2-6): EPEVTQTPSHQVTQMGQEVILRCVPISNHLYFYWYRQILGQKVEFLVSFYNNEISEKSEIFDDQFSVERPDGSNFTLKIRSTKLEDSAMYFCASSRQGAGANVLTFGAGSRLTVL.